The 20 T cell receptor beta chains given below trace back to one sample, sequenced in a study of blood T cell repertoires in COVID-19. Produced via immunoSEQ multiplex PCR; TCRdb's table is partial and in-frame only. The data hold 200,000 to 250,000 clones, with 82% observed a single time. Sample: peripheral blood. These receptors all come from an elderly woman with COVID-19, enrolled during active disease.

V and J are TRBV18 and TRBJ1-3; possibly TRBD1 for D (6 bases). V was clipped by 6 bases and J by 8 bases, with 17 bases between them. The CDR3 consists of 14 residues. The germline gives CDR1 KGHSH, CDR2 LQKENI. The CDR3 spells CASSQQGGLDTIYF. DNA of the CDR3: TGTGCCAGCTCCCAACAGGGTGGACTAGACACCATATATTTT.

The V gene is TRBV6-5, the J gene TRBJ1-2; 8 nucleotides agree with TRBD1. Trimming took 6 bases from V and 2 from J; bases not matched to a gene: 8. The CDR3 covers 15 residues. The V gene's germline CDR1 is MNHEY and CDR2 SVGAGI. As DNA, the CDR3 is TGTGCCAGCAGACCAGGACAGGGAGGGAACTATGGCTACACCTTC. The encoded protein is CASRPGQGGNYGYTF.

There are a few counts of this clone. The chain couples TRBV6-2 or TRBV6-3 to TRBJ2-7; D is perhaps TRBD1 or TRBD2 (5 bases each). Germline V gene data show CDR1 as MNHEY and CDR2 as SVGEGT. This CDR3 has 15 residues. The V gene lost 6 bases and the J gene lost 0 bases, with 15 bases spanning the gap. This CDR3 is CASSPGFGSSYEQYF. The CDR3 nucleotides read TGTGCCAGCAGCCCAGGGTTTGGGAGCTCCTACGAGCAGTACTTC.

This chain joins TRBV19 and TRBJ1-5; the match to TRBD1 covers 9 bases. From germline, CDR1 is LNHDA and CDR2 SQIVND (reference sequence). This CDR3 is built from 18 residues. After removal of 4 bases from V and 2 bases from J, the junction contained 12 bases not matched to a gene. The CDR3 here is CASSTPGQGGWGNQPQHF. CDR3 DNA sequence: TGTGCCAGTAGTACACCGGGACAGGGTGGTTGGGGCAATCAGCCCCAGCATTTT.

The chain uses TRBV5-1 and TRBJ2-5, with 8 bases fitting TRBD1. CDR3 length equals 14 residues. CDR1 SGHRS and CDR2 YFSETQ come from the germline V gene. The V and J ends lost 0 bases and 5 bases, in that order; junction bases with no gene match: 3. The DNA of the CDR3 is TGCGCCAGCAGCTTGGCAGGGGGCGCGGAGACCCAGTACTTC. Its translation is CASSLAGGAETQYF. Complete variable domain (other parts from reference TRBV5-1 and TRBJ2-5): KAGVTQTPRYLIKTRGQQVTLSCSPISGHRSVSWYQQTPGQGLQFLFEYFSETQRNKGNFPGRFSGRQFSNSRSEMNVSTLELGDSALYLCASSLAGGAETQYFGPGTRLLVL.

V and J are TRBV5-1 and TRBJ1-1; D ambiguous. CDR1 and CDR2 (germline): SGHRS, YFSETQ. This CDR3 has 18 amino acids. The V end was cut by 0 bases, the J end by 0 bases, with 18 bases between. The CDR3 region is CASSLASRRRGLNTEAFF. The CDR3 nucleotides are TGCGCCAGCAGCTTGGCCTCACGTAGGCGGGGATTGAACACTGAAGCTTTCTTT. The full variable domain, in which reference TRBV5-1 and TRBJ1-1 provide the parts outside the CDR3, is KAGVTQTPRYLIKTRGQQVTLSCSPISGHRSVSWYQQTPGQGLQFLFEYFSETQRNKGNFPGRFSGRQFSNSRSEMNVSTLELGDSALYLCASSLASRRRGLNTEAFFGQGTRLTVV.

The V gene is TRBV30, the J gene TRBJ2-5; maybe TRBD1 (6 bases). Trimming cost V 6 bases and J 5 bases, with 16 bases left between them. There are 13 residues in the CDR3. Germline CDR1 GTSNPN, CDR2 SVGIG (reference sequence). The CDR3 sequence: CACAKGVEETQYF. The CDR3 DNA reads TGTGCCTGTGCGAAGGGGGTCGAGGAGACCCAGTACTTC.

The J gene is TRBJ1-5, the V gene TRBV19, with 12 bases matching TRBD1. Germline loops: CDR1 LNHDA, CDR2 SQIVND (reference sequence). The CDR3 loop spans 16 amino acids. The V gene end was trimmed by 5 bases and the J gene end by 7 bases; junction bases not matched to a gene: 9. CDR3 sequence reads: CASSGRDRGLLQPQHF. The CDR3 DNA reads TGTGCCAGTAGTGGACGGGACAGGGGGCTTTTGCAGCCCCAGCATTTT.

The gene calls are TRBV19 and TRBJ1-1; D gene uncertain. V was trimmed by 5 bases and J by 2 bases, leaving 9 bases between them. Per the germline V gene, CDR1 is LNHDA and CDR2 is SQIVND (reference sequence). The length of the CDR3 is 13 residues. The CDR3 reads CASSSQVNTEAFF. CDR3 coding DNA: TGTGCCAGTAGTTCGCAGGTTAACACTGAAGCTTTCTTT.

The chain combines TRBV11-2 with TRBJ2-2, with D perhaps matching TRBD2 (7 bases). The V gene's germline CDR1 is SGHAT and CDR2 FQNNGV. The CDR3 is made up of 16 amino acids. V dropped 4 bases and J dropped 2 bases, with 14 bases sitting between them. CDR3 region: CASSSRRGLNTGELFF. Written as DNA, the CDR3 is TGTGCCAGCAGCTCGCGGCGGGGGCTAAACACCGGGGAGCTGTTTTTT.

The J gene is TRBJ1-1, the V gene TRBV2; D perhaps matches TRBD1 (6 bases). V was trimmed by 6 bases and J by 3 bases, leaving 20 bases between them. Per the germline V gene, CDR1 is SNHLY and CDR2 is FYNNEI. This CDR3 is 16 amino acids long. The CDR3 spells CASRGGWAGEYTEAFF. CDR3 in DNA: TGTGCCAGCAGAGGGGGTTGGGCAGGGGAATACACTGAAGCTTTCTTT.

The V and J genes are TRBV2 and TRBJ2-7; possibly TRBD2 for D (6 bases). Trimming left V 4 bases short and J 6 bases short, with 13 bases between. This CDR3 contains 13 residues. Looked up from germline, CDR1 is SNHLY and CDR2 is FYNNEI. The CDR3 DNA follows: TGTGCCAGCAGTGTAACGCAGGGAGGCGAGCAGTACTTC. Its translation: CASSVTQGGEQYF.

There are a few counts of this clone. The V gene is TRBV30, the J gene TRBJ1-2, with D possibly matching TRBD1 (5 bases). CDR3 length: 15 amino acids. The germline V gene encodes CDR1 GTSNPN and CDR2 SVGIG (reference sequence). Trimming shortened V by 0 bases and J by 2 bases, and 13 bases separated the two germline ends. CDR3 bases: TGTGCCTGGAGTGTCTCCCCAGGGCAGAACTATGGCTACACCTTC. This sequence encodes CAWSVSPGQNYGYTF. Supplemented by reference TRBV30 and TRBJ1-2, the full variable domain reads SQTIHQWPATLVQPVGSPLSLECTVEGTSNPNLYWYRQAAGRGLQLLFYSVGIGQISSEVPQNLSASRPQDRQFILSSKKLLLSDSGFYLCAWSVSPGQNYGYTFGSGTRLTVV.

V and J are TRBV7-2 and TRBJ1-5; D gene unclear. V was clipped by 4 bases and J by 1 base, with 14 bases between them. Looked up from germline, CDR1 is SGHTA and CDR2 is FQGNSA. CDR3 size: 16 residues. Here the CDR3 DNA reads TGTGCCAGCAGCTCCGGCAGGTTTCGAAGCAATCAGCCCCAGCATTTT. Its protein product is CASSSGRFRSNQPQHF.

The V and J genes are TRBV24-1 and TRBJ2-3; 10 positions match TRBD1. The V segment lost 3 bases and the J segment 2 bases; nucleotides outside the gene matches: 1. Per the germline V gene, CDR1 is KGHDR and CDR2 is SFDVKD. The length of the CDR3 is 15 residues. The CDR3 coding sequence is TGTGCCACCAGTGATAGACAGGGGGCCACAGATACGCAGTATTTT. It translates to CATSDRQGATDTQYF.

The chain uses TRBV3-1 (or the pseudogene TRBV3-2) and TRBJ1-2; maybe TRBD1 (5 bases). CDR1 is LGHDT and CDR2 is YNNKEL in the germline V gene (reference sequence). The CDR3 totals 14 residues. V dropped 3 bases and J dropped 4 bases, with 12 bases sitting between them. The CDR3 loop is CASSQKGDVYGYTF. Here the CDR3 DNA reads TGTGCCAGCAGCCAGAAAGGGGATGTCTATGGCTACACCTTC.

V is TRBV30 and J is TRBJ1-2, with D tentatively TRBD1 (5 bases). The CDR3 is 13 residues long. The germline V and J ends were trimmed by 3 bases and 8 bases, with 16 bases remaining between them. Germline V gives CDR1 GTSNPN, CDR2 SVGIG (reference sequence). CDR3 residues: CAWSGSSWGGYTF. The CDR3, as DNA: TGTGCCTGGAGCGGGAGCAGTTGGGGGGGCTACACCTTC.

The count of this clone is one. The chain carries TRBV29-1 and TRBJ2-3; 7 bases align to TRBD2. Per the germline V gene, CDR1 is SQVTM and CDR2 is ANQGSEA. The length of the CDR3 is 16 residues. Unmatched junction bases numbered 8, after V lost 1 base and J lost 1 base. The CDR3 nucleotides read TGCAGCGTTGAAGGGGAGGGAGGGTTTCGCACAGATACGCAGTATTTT. Encoded protein: CSVEGEGGFRTDTQYF.

The gene calls are TRBV2 and TRBJ1-5; TRBD1 matches at 8 bases. CDR3 size: 14 residues. CDR1 is SNHLY and CDR2 is FYNNEI in the germline V gene. The trim removed 4 bases at V and 3 bases at J, leaving 2 bases unmatched. CDR3 sequence reads: CASSGTGPNQPQHF. The CDR3 DNA follows: TGTGCCAGCAGTGGGACAGGGCCCAATCAGCCCCAGCATTTT. Based on the CDR3 plus reference TRBV2 and TRBJ1-5, the full variable domain is EPEVTQTPSHQVTQMGQEVILRCVPISNHLYFYWYRQILGQKVEFLVSFYNNEISEKSEIFDDQFSVERPDGSNFTLKIRSTKLEDSAMYFCASSGTGPNQPQHFGDGTRLSIL.

The rearrangement links TRBV3-1 (or the pseudogene TRBV3-2) to TRBJ2-5, with TRBD1 matching 8 bases. Germline V CDR1 and CDR2: LGHDT, YNNKEL (reference sequence). The CDR3 is made up of 13 amino acids. Trimming cost V 11 bases and J 5 bases; bases outside gene matches: 10. CDR3 nucleotide sequence: TGTGCCTCCGGGCAGGGGGCAGGGGAGACCCAGTACTTC. Translating it yields CASGQGAGETQYF.